The clone carrying this TCR beta chain came up many times. Its antigen is currently unknown. Germline CDR1 is SGHTA and CDR2 is FQGNSA. This CDR3 spans 17 amino acids. Trimming removed 2 bases at V and 0 bases at J, with 11 bases between. The data were obtained in a study of T cell repertoires in cytomegalovirus infection. Regarding the study as a whole: Frequencies of public TCR beta families were cumulated, and this identified carriers of CMV plus the relevant HLA.

Using its own MiXCR run on the reads, TCRdb lists one record per CDR3 protein. The table has some 940,000 distinct CDR3 sequences, approximately 31% seen once; the top ten hold 13%. The sequencing used cultured CD8+ T cells from PBMCs, collected from culture after CMV antigen stimulation. This sequence was found in a human donor in good health (CMV status not recorded). Some clones in this sample may be carry-over from other donors' samples. The rearrangement joins TRBV7-2 to TRBJ1-6; D uncertain. The CDR3 nucleotides read TGTGCCAGCAGCTTACTAGGAGAGGACTCCTATAATTCACCCCTCCACTTT. Amino acid sequence: CASSLLGEDSYNSPLHF.